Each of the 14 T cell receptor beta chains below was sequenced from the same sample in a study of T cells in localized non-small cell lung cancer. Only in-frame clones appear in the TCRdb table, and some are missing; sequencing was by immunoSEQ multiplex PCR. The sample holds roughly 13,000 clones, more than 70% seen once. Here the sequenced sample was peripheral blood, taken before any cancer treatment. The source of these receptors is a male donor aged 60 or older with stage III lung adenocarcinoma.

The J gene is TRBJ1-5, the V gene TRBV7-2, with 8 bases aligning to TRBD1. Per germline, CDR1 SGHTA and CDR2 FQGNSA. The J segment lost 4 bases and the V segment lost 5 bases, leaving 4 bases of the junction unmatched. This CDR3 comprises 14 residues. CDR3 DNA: TGTGCCAGCAGCATACAGGGGGGAAATCAGCCCCAGCATTTT. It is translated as CASSIQGGNQPQHF.

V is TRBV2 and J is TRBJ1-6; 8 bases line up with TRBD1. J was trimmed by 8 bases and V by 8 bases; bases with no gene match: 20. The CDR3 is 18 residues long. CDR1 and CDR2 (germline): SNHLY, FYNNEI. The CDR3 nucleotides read TGTGCCAGCCGCACCTACCAGGACAGGGATCTTCTTTATTCACCCCTCCACTTT. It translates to CASRTYQDRDLLYSPLHF.

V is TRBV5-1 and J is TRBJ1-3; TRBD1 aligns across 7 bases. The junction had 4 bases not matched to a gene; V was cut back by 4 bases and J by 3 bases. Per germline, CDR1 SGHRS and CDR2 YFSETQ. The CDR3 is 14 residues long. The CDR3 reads CASSTGDHGNTIYF. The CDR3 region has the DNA TGCGCCAGCAGCACAGGGGACCATGGAAACACCATATATTTT.

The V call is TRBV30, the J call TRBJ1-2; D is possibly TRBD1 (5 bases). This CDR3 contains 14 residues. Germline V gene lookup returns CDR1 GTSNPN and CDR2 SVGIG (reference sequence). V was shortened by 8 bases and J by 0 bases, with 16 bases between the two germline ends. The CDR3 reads CALRRDHPNYGYTF. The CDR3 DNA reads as TGTGCCCTCCGCCGGGACCATCCTAACTATGGCTACACCTTC. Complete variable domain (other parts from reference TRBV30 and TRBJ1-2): SQTIHQWPATLVQPVGSPLSLECTVEGTSNPNLYWYRQAAGRGLQLLFYSVGIGQISSEVPQNLSASRPQDRQFILSSKKLLLSDSGFYLCALRRDHPNYGYTFGSGTRLTVV.

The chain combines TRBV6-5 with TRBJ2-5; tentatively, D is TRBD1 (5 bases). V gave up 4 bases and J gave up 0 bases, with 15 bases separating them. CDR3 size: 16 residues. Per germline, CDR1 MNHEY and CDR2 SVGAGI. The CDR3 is CASSLAQGGYQETQYF. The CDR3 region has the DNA TGTGCCAGCAGTTTGGCCCAGGGTGGGTACCAAGAGACCCAGTACTTC.

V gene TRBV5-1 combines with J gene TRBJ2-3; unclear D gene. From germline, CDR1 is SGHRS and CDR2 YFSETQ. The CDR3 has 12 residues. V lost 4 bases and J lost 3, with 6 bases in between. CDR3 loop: CASSLETDTQYF. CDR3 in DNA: TGCGCCAGCAGCCTCGAGACAGATACGCAGTATTTT.

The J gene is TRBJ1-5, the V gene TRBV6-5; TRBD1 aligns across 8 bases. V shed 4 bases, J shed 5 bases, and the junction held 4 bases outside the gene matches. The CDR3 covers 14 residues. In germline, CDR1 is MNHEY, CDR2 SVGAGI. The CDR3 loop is CASSSRQGHQPQHF. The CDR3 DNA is TGTGCCAGCAGTTCCCGACAGGGGCATCAGCCCCAGCATTTT.

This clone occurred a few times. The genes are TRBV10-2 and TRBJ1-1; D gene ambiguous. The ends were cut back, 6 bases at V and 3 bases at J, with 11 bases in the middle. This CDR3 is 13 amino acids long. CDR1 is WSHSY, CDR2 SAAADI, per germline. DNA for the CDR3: TGCGCCAGCAGGGCAGCTGGGGACACTGAAGCTTTCTTT. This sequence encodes CASRAAGDTEAFF.

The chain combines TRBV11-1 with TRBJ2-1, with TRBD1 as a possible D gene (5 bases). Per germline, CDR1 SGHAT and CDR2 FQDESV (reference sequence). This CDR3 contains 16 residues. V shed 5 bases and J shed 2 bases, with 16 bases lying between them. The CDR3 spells CASSQSGVGAYNEQFF. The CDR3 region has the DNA TGTGCCAGCAGCCAGAGTGGAGTAGGGGCCTACAATGAGCAGTTCTTC.

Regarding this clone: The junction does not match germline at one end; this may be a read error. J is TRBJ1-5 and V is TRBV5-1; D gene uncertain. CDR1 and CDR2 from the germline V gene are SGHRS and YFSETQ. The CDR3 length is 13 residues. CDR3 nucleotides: TGTGCCAGCAGCCTTGGAGGGTATCAGCCCCAGCATTTT. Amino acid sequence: CASSLGGYQPQHF.

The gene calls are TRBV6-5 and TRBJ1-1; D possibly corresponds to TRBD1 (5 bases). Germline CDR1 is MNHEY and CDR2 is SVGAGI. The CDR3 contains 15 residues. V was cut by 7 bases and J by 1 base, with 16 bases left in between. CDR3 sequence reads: CASTRLGAGNTEAFF. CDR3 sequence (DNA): TGTGCCAGCACCCGCCTAGGGGCGGGGAACACTGAAGCTTTCTTT.

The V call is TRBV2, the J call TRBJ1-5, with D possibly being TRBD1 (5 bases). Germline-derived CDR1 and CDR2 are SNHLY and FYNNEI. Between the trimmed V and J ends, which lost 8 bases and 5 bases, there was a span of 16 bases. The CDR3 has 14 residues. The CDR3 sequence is CASANGGGDQPQHF. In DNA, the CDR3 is TGTGCCAGCGCGAACGGGGGAGGGGATCAGCCCCAGCATTTT.

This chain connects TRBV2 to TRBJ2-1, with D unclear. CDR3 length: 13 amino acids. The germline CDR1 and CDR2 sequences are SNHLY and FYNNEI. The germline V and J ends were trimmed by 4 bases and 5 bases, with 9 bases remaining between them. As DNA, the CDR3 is TGTGCCAGCAGTGTCGCTCGAGACAATGAGCAGTTCTTC. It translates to CASSVARDNEQFF. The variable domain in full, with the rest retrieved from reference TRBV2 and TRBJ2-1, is EPEVTQTPSHQVTQMGQEVILRCVPISNHLYFYWYRQILGQKVEFLVSFYNNEISEKSEIFDDQFSVERPDGSNFTLKIRSTKLEDSAMYFCASSVARDNEQFFGPGTRLTVL.

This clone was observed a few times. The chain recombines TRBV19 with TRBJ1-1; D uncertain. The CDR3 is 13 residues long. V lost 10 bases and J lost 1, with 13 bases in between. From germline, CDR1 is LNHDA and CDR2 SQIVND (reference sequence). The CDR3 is CATEPRQNTEAFF. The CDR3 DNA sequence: TGTGCCACCGAACCTCGACAGAACACTGAAGCTTTCTTT.